This T cell receptor beta chain originates from a study of blood T cell repertoires in COVID-19. How the authors handled the data: Quantification of nucleated cells was approximated via reference gene primer amplification. Profiled with immunoSEQ multiplex PCR; TCRdb holds only in-frame clones, not every one. The V and J calls and clone size are taken from that table; D and trimming were inferred from the DNA. The repertoire includes some 86,000 clones, roughly 84% of them detected once, and approximately 34% sits in the top ten. CDR3 length: 13 amino acids. Between the trimmed V and J ends, which lost 7 bases and 0 bases, there was a span of 7 bases. Germline V lookup: CDR1 MNHEY, CDR2 SMNVEV (reference sequence).

The chain combines TRBV27 with TRBJ1-5, with D maybe TRBD1 (5 bases). Sequencing was carried out using peripheral blood. The source of this sequence is a woman of 80 years or more with active or convalescent COVID-19. The CDR3 loop reads CASKGYSNQPQHF. The CDR3 bases are TGTGCCAGCAAGGGGTATAGCAATCAGCCCCAGCATTTT.